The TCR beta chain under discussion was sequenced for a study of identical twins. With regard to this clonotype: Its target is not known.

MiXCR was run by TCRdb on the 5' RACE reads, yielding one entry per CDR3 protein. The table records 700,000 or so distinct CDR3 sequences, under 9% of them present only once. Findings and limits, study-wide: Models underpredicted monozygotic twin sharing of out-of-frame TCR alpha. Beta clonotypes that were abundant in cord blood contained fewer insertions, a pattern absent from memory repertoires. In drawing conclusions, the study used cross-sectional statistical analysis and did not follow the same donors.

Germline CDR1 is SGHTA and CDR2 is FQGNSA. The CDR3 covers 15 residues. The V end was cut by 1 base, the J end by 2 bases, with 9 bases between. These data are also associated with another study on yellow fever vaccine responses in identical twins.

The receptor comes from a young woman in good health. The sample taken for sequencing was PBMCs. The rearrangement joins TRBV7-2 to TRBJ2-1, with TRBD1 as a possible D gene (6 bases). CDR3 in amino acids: CASSLEGHTYNEQFF. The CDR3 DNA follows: TGTGCCAGCAGCTTAGAGGGACACACCTACAATGAGCAGTTCTTC.